The T cell receptor beta chain under discussion was sequenced for a study of technical replicates of blood from four donors. Only in-frame clones appear in the TCRdb table, and some are missing; sequencing was by immunoSEQ multiplex PCR. Of 55,000 to 75,000 clones in the sample, 85% to 95% were seen once. V lost 5 bases and J lost 2, with 10 bases in between. The CDR3 extends over 13 amino acids. CDR1 and CDR2 from the germline V gene are SGHTA and FQGNSA. Sequencing was done on a sample of PBMCs. This chain uses TRBV7-2 with TRBJ2-7; possibly TRBD1 for D (6 bases). The receptor was isolated from a human donor in good health. Some clones in this sample may be carry-over from other donors' samples. The CDR3 nucleotides read TGTGCCAGCAGCCCCCAGGGGACCTACGAGCAGTACTTC. Translating gives CASSPQGTYEQYF.